The 5 T cell receptor beta chains in this list originate from one sample, sequenced in a study of blood T cell repertoires in COVID-19. Repertoires were generated with immunoSEQ multiplex PCR, while TCRdb's copy carries only in-frame clones and drops some. The table lists 180,000 or so clones, approximately 80% of them singletons. Source material: peripheral blood. Every receptor here comes from a woman between 70 and 85 years old with COVID-19, enrolled during active disease.

This sequence joins TRBV2 and TRBJ2-7, with D maybe TRBD2 (5 bases). CDR3 length equals 14 residues. V was cut by 6 bases and J by 1 base, with 13 bases left in between. Germline assignment: CDR1 SNHLY and CDR2 FYNNEI. The CDR3 protein is CASRAEVRSYEQYF. The CDR3 DNA reads TGTGCCAGCAGGGCGGAGGTACGGTCCTACGAGCAGTACTTC.

This sequence joins TRBV5-1 and TRBJ2-2; D not resolved. CDR1 and CDR2 from the germline V gene are SGHRS and YFSETQ. The CDR3 runs 12 residues. Trimming removed 1 base at V and 8 bases at J, with 6 bases between. The CDR3 loop reads CASSLYGGELFF. The CDR3 region has the DNA TGCGCCAGCAGCTTGTACGGTGGGGAGCTGTTTTTT.

The rearrangement links TRBV20-1 to TRBJ1-5; D might be TRBD1 (5 bases). This CDR3 has 11 residues. Germline V gene sequence: CDR1 DFQATT, CDR2 SNEGSKA (reference sequence). V lost 6 bases to trimming and J lost 16 bases, with 19 bases between them. This CDR3 is CSASGPDNNHF. CDR3 bases: TGCAGTGCCTCTGGGCCGGACAATAACCATTTT.

The chain is built from TRBV6-5 and TRBJ1-2; possibly TRBD1 for D (5 bases). The ends were cut back, 7 bases at V and 8 bases at J, with 14 bases in the middle. This CDR3 is built from 12 residues. Germline assignment: CDR1 MNHEY and CDR2 SVGAGI. CDR3 region: CASNGQGYGYTF. As DNA, the CDR3 is TGTGCCAGCAATGGACAAGGCTACGGCTACACCTTC.

The J gene is TRBJ1-2, the V gene TRBV5-1; TRBD1 might be the D (6 bases). The CDR3 is made up of 16 amino acids. Germline lookup yields CDR1 SGHRS and CDR2 YFSETQ. The V end lost 0 bases, the J end lost 1 base, and 13 bases lay between the germline ends. In nucleotides, the CDR3 is TGCGCCAGCAGCTTGGCGACAGGACCTTATAACTATGGCTACACCTTC. Encoded protein: CASSLATGPYNYGYTF.